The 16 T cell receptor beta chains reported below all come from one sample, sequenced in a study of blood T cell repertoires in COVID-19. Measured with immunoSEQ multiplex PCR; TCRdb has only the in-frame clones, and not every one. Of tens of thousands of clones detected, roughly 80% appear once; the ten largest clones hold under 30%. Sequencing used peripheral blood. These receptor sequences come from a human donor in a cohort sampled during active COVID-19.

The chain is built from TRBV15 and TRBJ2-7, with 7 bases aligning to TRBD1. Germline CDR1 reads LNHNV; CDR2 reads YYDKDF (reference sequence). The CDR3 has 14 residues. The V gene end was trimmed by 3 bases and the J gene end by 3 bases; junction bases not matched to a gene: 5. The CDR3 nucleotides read TGTGCCACCAGCAGGACAGGGTTGAGCTACGAGCAGTACTTC. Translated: CATSRTGLSYEQYF.

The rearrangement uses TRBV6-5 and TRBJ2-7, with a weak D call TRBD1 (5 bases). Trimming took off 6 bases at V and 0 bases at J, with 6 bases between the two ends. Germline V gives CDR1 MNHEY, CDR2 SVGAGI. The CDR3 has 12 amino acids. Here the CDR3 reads CASRDISYEQYF. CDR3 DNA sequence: TGTGCCAGCAGGGACATCTCCTACGAGCAGTACTTC.

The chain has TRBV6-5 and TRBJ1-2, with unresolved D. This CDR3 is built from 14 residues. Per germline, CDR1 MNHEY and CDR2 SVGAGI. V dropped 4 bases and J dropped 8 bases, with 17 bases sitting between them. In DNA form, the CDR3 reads TGTGCCAGCAGTTCCAACCCGGTCGCTGCCGGCTACACCTTC. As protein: CASSSNPVAAGYTF.

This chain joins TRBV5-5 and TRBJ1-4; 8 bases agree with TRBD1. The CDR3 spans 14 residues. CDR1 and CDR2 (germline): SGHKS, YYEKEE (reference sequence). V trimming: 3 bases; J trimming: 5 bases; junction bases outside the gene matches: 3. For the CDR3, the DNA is TGTGCCAGCAGCTGGACAGGGAAAAATGAAAAACTGTTTTTT. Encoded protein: CASSWTGKNEKLFF.

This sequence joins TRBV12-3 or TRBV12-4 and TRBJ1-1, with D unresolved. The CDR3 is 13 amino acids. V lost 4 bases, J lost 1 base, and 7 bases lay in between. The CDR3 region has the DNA TGTGCCAGCAGTTCGTTCGGGAACACTGAAGCTTTCTTT. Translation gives CASSSFGNTEAFF.

This chain's CDR3 is CASSLVGSDEQYF. In DNA, the CDR3 is TGTGCCAGCAGCCTGGTAGGTAGCGACGAGCAGTACTTC. V usage is TRBV5-4 and J usage is TRBJ2-7; D might be TRBD2 (5 bases). The V and J ends lost 4 bases and 5 bases respectively, with 13 bases between them. Germline assignment: CDR1 SGHNT and CDR2 YYREEE (reference sequence). This CDR3 spans 13 amino acids.

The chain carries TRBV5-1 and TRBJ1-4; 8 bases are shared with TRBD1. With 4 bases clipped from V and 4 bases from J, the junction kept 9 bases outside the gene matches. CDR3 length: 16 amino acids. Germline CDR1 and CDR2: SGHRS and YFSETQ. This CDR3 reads CASSPGTGGNNEKLFF. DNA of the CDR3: TGCGCCAGCAGCCCCGGGACAGGCGGAAATAATGAAAAACTGTTTTTT.

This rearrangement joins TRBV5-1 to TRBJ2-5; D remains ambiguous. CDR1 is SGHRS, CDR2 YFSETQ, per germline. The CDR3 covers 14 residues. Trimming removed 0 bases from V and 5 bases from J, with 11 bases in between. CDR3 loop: CASSLEAETETQYF. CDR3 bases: TGCGCCAGCAGCTTGGAGGCGGAGACGGAGACCCAGTACTTC.

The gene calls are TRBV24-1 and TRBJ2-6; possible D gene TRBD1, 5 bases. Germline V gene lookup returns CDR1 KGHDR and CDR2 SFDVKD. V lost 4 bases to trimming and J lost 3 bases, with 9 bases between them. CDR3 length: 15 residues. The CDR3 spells CATSDARGGANVLTF. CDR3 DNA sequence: TGTGCCACCAGTGACGCTAGGGGTGGGGCCAACGTCCTGACTTTC.

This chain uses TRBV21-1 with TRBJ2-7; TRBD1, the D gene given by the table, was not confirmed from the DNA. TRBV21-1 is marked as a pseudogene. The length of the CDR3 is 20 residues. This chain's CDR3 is CASSKDTAGQGAGGDYEQYF. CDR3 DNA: TGTGCCAGCAGCAAAGACACTGCGGGACAGGGGGCTGGGGGGGATTACGAGCAGTACTTC.

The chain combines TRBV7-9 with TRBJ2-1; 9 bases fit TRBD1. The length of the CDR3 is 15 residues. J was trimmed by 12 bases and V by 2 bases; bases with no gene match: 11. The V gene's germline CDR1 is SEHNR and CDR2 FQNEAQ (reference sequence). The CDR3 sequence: CASSLRDRALVMQFF. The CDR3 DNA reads TGTGCCAGCAGCTTAAGGGACAGGGCCCTAGTGATGCAGTTCTTC.

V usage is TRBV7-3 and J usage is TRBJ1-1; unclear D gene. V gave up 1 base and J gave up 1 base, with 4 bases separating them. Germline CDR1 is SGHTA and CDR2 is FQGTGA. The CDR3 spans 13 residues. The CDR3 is CASSLNRNTEAFF. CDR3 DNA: TGTGCCAGCAGCTTAAACAGGAACACTGAAGCTTTCTTT.

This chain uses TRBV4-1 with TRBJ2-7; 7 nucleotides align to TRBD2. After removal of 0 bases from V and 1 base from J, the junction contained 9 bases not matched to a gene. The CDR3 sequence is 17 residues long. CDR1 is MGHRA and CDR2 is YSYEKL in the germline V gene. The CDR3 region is CASSQDLGGELSYEQYF. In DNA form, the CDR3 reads TGCGCCAGCAGCCAAGATCTTGGGGGGGAACTGTCCTACGAGCAGTACTTC.

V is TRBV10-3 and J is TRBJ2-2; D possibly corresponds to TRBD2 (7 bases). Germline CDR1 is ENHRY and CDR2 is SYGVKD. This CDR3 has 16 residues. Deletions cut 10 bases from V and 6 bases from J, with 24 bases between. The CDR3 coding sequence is TGTGCCACCAGCGGGGTGGGGGCGAGGTACGCCGGGGAGCTGTTTTTT. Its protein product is CATSGVGARYAGELFF.

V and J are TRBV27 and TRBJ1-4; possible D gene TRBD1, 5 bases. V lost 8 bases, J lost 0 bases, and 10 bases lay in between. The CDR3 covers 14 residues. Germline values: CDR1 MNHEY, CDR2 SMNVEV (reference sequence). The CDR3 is CASRRAATNEKLFF. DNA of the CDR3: TGTGCCAGCCGCAGGGCTGCAACTAATGAAAAACTGTTTTTT.

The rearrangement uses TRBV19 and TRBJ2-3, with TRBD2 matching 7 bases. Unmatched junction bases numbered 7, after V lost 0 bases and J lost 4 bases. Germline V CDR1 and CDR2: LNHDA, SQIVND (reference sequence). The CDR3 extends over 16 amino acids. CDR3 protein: CASSIDGRGSADTQYF. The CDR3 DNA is TGTGCCAGTAGTATAGATGGGCGGGGGTCGGCAGATACGCAGTATTTT.